This T cell receptor (beta chain) was found in a study of blood T cell repertoires in COVID-19. The wider study: PBMCs, B-cell-depleted T cells, or T cells provided the cDNA or gDNA that made up the material.

J lost 3 bases, V lost 1 base, and 5 bases had no gene match. Per germline, CDR1 MNHNS and CDR2 SASEGT. CDR3 size: 16 residues. Source study methods: Estimation of nucleated cell counts was performed using reference gene primer amplification. TCRdb's table, derived via immunoSEQ multiplex PCR, lists solely in-frame clones and lacks some. V, J and clone size derive from that table, while D and trimming were established from the DNA sequence. The sample records a few hundred thousand clones, around 87% being singletons. The V gene is TRBV6-1, the J gene TRBJ2-1, with 8 bases identical to TRBD2. The sample taken for sequencing was peripheral blood. This clonotype originated in a woman aged 50 to 60 with acute or convalescent COVID-19. The CDR3 nucleotides read TGTGCCAGCAGTGAAGAGGTAGCGGGGTTCTACAATGAGCAGTTCTTC. The encoded protein is CASSEEVAGFYNEQFF.